The 18 T cell receptor beta chains given below trace back to one sample, sequenced in a study of CD8+ T cells in alopecia areata. Extraction of RNA preceded its reverse transcription into cDNA, which served as the sequencing template. Method: immunoSEQ multiplex PCR; TCRdb's copy keeps in-frame clones and lacks some. The top ten hold around 5% of the sample, which has about 140,000 clones, around 54% seen once. Sequencing used CD4+ T cells sorted from blood. The receptors derive from a human donor in good health.

This clone was counted only a few times. CDR3 protein: CASRKGFYGYTF. CDR3 in DNA: TGTGCCAGCAGGAAGGGTTTCTATGGCTACACCTTC. The V and J genes are TRBV6-5 and TRBJ1-2; D ambiguous. The CDR3 is 12 amino acids. From germline, CDR1 is MNHEY and CDR2 SVGAGI. V dropped 6 bases and J dropped 4 bases, with 9 bases sitting between them.

The V gene is TRBV7-2, the J gene TRBJ2-1; weak D call: TRBD1 (5 bases). Trimming stripped 3 bases from V and 6 bases from J, with 12 bases between. In germline, CDR1 is SGHTA, CDR2 FQGNSA. The CDR3 totals 14 residues. This CDR3 reads CASSFLGAANEQFF. In DNA form, the CDR3 reads TGTGCCAGCAGCTTTCTAGGGGCCGCCAATGAGCAGTTCTTC.

The chain couples TRBV10-3 to TRBJ1-5; TRBD1 matches 7 bases. CDR3 size: 14 residues. J gave up 3 bases and V 11 bases, and 10 bases lay outside the gene matches. The V gene's germline CDR1 is ENHRY and CDR2 SYGVKD. CDR3 sequence reads: CASHGGQNNQPQHF. CDR3 bases: TGTGCCTCACATGGGGGACAGAACAATCAGCCCCAGCATTTT.

This clone has just a few counts. At one end the junction does not follow the germline gene, possibly because of a read error. The CDR3 sequence: CASSAGQVTSF. CDR3 coding DNA: TGTGCCAGCAGTGCAGGACAAGTAACCTCCTTC. The chain joins TRBV25-1 to TRBJ1-2; possibly TRBD1 for D (5 bases). The CDR3 extends over 11 amino acids. Germline values: CDR1 MGHDK, CDR2 SYGVNS.

This clone came up a few times. The V call is TRBV14, the J call TRBJ1-1; no clear D gene. With 0 bases removed from V and 4 bases from J, the gap between germline ends came to 9 bases. Germline CDR1 and CDR2: SGHDN and FVKESK. CDR3 length: 14 amino acids. Here the CDR3 DNA reads TGTGCCAGCAGCCAAGACTCACTCCTCACTGAAGCTTTCTTT. Amino acids: CASSQDSLLTEAFF.

This clone was recorded a few times. The V gene is TRBV7-9, the J gene TRBJ1-4; D might be TRBD1 (5 bases). The CDR3 extends over 14 amino acids. Trimming removed 5 bases from V and 8 bases from J, with 15 bases in between. Germline V gene data show CDR1 as SEHNR and CDR2 as FQNEAQ (reference sequence). The DNA of the CDR3 is TGTGCCAGCAGCGAGACAGCGCTTCAGGAAAAACTGTTTTTT. As protein: CASSETALQEKLFF.

This chain connects TRBV5-1 to TRBJ2-7, with TRBD1 identical over 8 bases. Germline assignment: CDR1 SGHRS and CDR2 YFSETQ. The CDR3 spans 15 residues. J lost 3 bases, V lost 6 bases, and 11 bases had no gene match. The CDR3 DNA follows: TGCGCCAGCAACCTTGGAGGGACAGGTTTCTACGAGCAGTACTTC. It specifies CASNLGGTGFYEQYF.

The rearrangement links TRBV30 to TRBJ1-5; D unresolved. Trimming left V 0 bases short and J 1 base short, with 4 bases between. The V gene's germline CDR1 is GTSNPN and CDR2 SVGIG (reference sequence). CDR3 length equals 13 residues. The CDR3 sequence: CAWSVQSNQPQHF. CDR3 nucleotides: TGTGCCTGGAGTGTACAGAGCAATCAGCCCCAGCATTTT.

The J gene is TRBJ2-1, the V gene TRBV2; 8 bases map to TRBD1. Trimming took 3 bases from V and 4 from J; bases not matched to a gene: 11. The CDR3 spans 17 residues. Germline V gene lookup returns CDR1 SNHLY and CDR2 FYNNEI. In DNA, the CDR3 is TGTGCCAGCAGTGACCAGGGGGCCTCCTCCCTGTACAATGAGCAGTTCTTC. Translated, it gives CASSDQGASSLYNEQFF.

The gene calls are TRBV11-2 and TRBJ1-1; possibly TRBD1 for D (6 bases). Germline V CDR1 and CDR2: SGHAT, FQNNGV. Trimming removed 6 bases at V and 1 base at J, with 15 bases between. The CDR3 is made up of 15 amino acids. The CDR3 loop is CASSGTRGRNTEAFF. The CDR3 DNA follows: TGTGCCAGCAGTGGAACCAGGGGCCGGAACACTGAAGCTTTCTTT.

The chain couples TRBV29-1 to TRBJ2-7; either TRBD1 or TRBD2 may supply D (6 bases each). The V and J ends lost 7 bases and 1 base respectively, with 14 bases between them. Germline V gene sequence: CDR1 SQVTM, CDR2 ANQGSEA. This CDR3 spans 13 amino acids. The CDR3 region has the DNA TGCAGCGCAACTAAGGGGGGATCCTACGAGCAGTACTTC. Its protein is CSATKGGSYEQYF.

In this sample, this clone turned up a few times. The chain uses TRBV29-1 and TRBJ1-5, with D unclear. Germline CDR1 SQVTM, CDR2 ANQGSEA. There are 13 residues in the CDR3. Trimming cost V 5 bases and J 1 base, with 9 bases left between them. CDR3 DNA: TGCAGCGTTCAGGACCGGAGCAATCAGCCCCAGCATTTT. It is translated as CSVQDRSNQPQHF.

In nucleotides, the CDR3 is TGTGCCAGCAGACGGACTACCTTCGCCGGGGAGACCCAGTACTTC. Amino acid sequence: CASRRTTFAGETQYF. V is TRBV2 and J is TRBJ2-5, with D perhaps matching TRBD2 (6 bases). CDR1 is SNHLY and CDR2 is FYNNEI in the germline V gene. The CDR3 loop spans 15 amino acids. V was cut by 6 bases and J by 5 bases, with 19 bases left in between.

J is TRBJ1-2 and V is TRBV29-1; a weak D match, TRBD1 (5 bases). The CDR3 is 15 amino acids. V lost 7 bases to trimming and J lost 3 bases, with 21 bases between them. In germline, CDR1 is SQVTM, CDR2 ANQGSEA. CDR3 coding DNA: TGCAGCGCACGGTTCAGGGAGTTTGGGGACTATGGCTACACCTTC. This encodes CSARFREFGDYGYTF.

The chain combines TRBV30 with TRBJ1-4; D unclear. CDR3 length: 12 amino acids. CDR1 is GTSNPN, CDR2 SVGIG, per germline (reference sequence). Deletions cut 2 bases from V and 8 bases from J, with 9 bases between. Here the CDR3 reads CAWSRSGEKLFF. The DNA for the CDR3 is TGTGCCTGGAGTCGATCAGGCGAAAAACTGTTTTTT.

V and J are TRBV4-1 and TRBJ1-5; D might be TRBD1 (5 bases). Trimming stripped 2 bases from V and 11 bases from J, with 25 bases between. Germline-derived CDR1 and CDR2 are MGHRA and YSYEKL. The CDR3 is 17 amino acids. Here the CDR3 DNA reads TGCGCCAGCAGCCAAAATTGGGGGAGGCGGGCTGAAAGGGCCCAGCATTTT. Translated, it gives CASSQNWGRRAERAQHF.

This clone showed up many times. This sequence joins TRBV28 and TRBJ2-5, with TRBD1 as a possible D gene (5 bases). The CDR3 is 14 amino acids. Germline-derived CDR1 and CDR2 are MDHEN and SYDVKM. The V gene lost 6 bases and the J gene lost 3 bases, with 14 bases spanning the gap. As DNA, the CDR3 is TGTGCCAGCAGCCCTTATTCAGGGAAAGAGACCCAGTACTTC. Translation: CASSPYSGKETQYF.

The table lists this clone with a few counts. The V call is TRBV10-3, the J call TRBJ2-3; the match to TRBD2 covers 7 bases. J was trimmed by 4 bases and V by 5 bases; bases with no gene match: 9. The CDR3 extends over 15 amino acids. Germline loops: CDR1 ENHRY, CDR2 SYGVKD. The CDR3: CAISSGNAQADTQYF. DNA for the CDR3: TGTGCCATCAGTAGCGGGAACGCCCAAGCAGATACGCAGTATTTT.